The rows below give T cell receptor beta chains drawn from one sample of a study of metastatic and nonmetastatic thyroid tumors. Using MiXCR, TCRdb reanalyzed the PCR reads. The sample records some 19,000 clones, approximately 30% being singletons. The sequenced material came from adjacent normal tissue. The receptors derive from a female donor with papillary thyroid cancer or a benign thyroid nodule (not recorded which). Some clones in this sample may be carry-over from other donors' samples. Both conserved end residues are part of each CDR3. D genes are given only for firm matches. Size is omitted from some rows. Given values are once, few, many or a class for expanded clones.

>few|TRBJ1-6|TRBV19|-
CASSISHDSYNSPLHF
TGTGCCAGTAGTATTTCCCACGACTCCTATAATTCACCCCTCCACTTT
>-|TRBJ1-2|TRBV6-1|-
CATSPGPNNGYTF
TGTGCCACCAGCCCTGGCCCTAACAATGGCTACACCTTC
>-|TRBJ2-2|TRBV11-2|-
CAWSKILGGRTGELFF
TGTGCCTGGAGTAAGATCCTGGGGGGGCGCACCGGGGAGCTGTTTTTT
>-|TRBJ1-2|TRBV13|-
CASSLRDNYGYTF
TGTGCCAGCAGCTTAAGGGACAACTATGGCTACACCTTC
>medium-sized|TRBJ2-3|TRBV2|TRBD1
CASSDRGLDTQYF
TGTGCCAGCAGTGACAGGGGGCTAGATACGCAGTATTTT
>few|TRBJ2-2|TRBV10-3|TRBD2
CAISGTGLALAGELFF
TGTGCCATCAGTGGGACGGGACTAGCCTTAGCCGGGGAGCTGTTTTTT
>-|TRBJ1-2|TRBV10-2|-
CASSESLTNRQRMDTYGYTF
TGCGCCAGCAGTGAGTCATTGACGAACCGACAGCGAATGGATACCTATGGCTACACCTTC
>few|TRBJ2-3|TRBV6-4|TRBD1
CASAADRVDTQYF
TGTGCCAGCGCTGCGGACAGGGTTGATACGCAGTATTTT
>-|TRBJ1-2|TRBV5-1|TRBD1
CASGGQSNYGYTF
TGCGCCAGCGGGGGACAGTCTAACTATGGCTACACCTTC
>-|TRBJ2-1|TRBV3-1|TRBD2
CASSQPGLAGERNEQFF
TGTGCCAGCAGCCAACCTGGACTAGCGGGGGAACGCAATGAGCAGTTCTTC
>many|TRBJ1-3|TRBV29-1|-
CSVEQGWDTIYF
TGCAGCGTTGAACAGGGATGGGACACCATATATTTT
>-|TRBJ2-3|TRBV11-1|TRBD2
CASIRAGGSTDTQYF
TGTGCCAGCATAAGAGCGGGGGGATCCACAGATACGCAGTATTTT
>many|TRBJ1-1|TRBV9|TRBD1
CASSPGDRDTEAFF
TGTGCCAGCAGCCCCGGGGACAGGGACACTGAAGCTTTCTTT
>once|TRBJ2-3|TRBV19|-
CASSMGGSVTDTQYF
TGTGCCAGTAGTATGGGTGGGAGTGTGACAGATACGCAGTATTTT
>-|TRBJ1-1|TRBV6-1|TRBD1
CASSWAVNRQGGGAFF
TGTGCCAGCAGCTGGGCGGTAAATCGACAGGGAGGGGGGGCTTTCTTT
>once|TRBJ1-1|TRBV5-1|-
CASSLGAGRLLKDTEAFF
TGCGCCAGCAGCTTGGGGGCAGGACGCCTTCTGAAGGACACTGAAGCTTTCTTT
>many|TRBJ2-7|TRBV5-6|TRBD2
CASSTGLAEYEQYF
TGTGCCAGCAGCACAGGACTAGCTGAATACGAGCAGTACTTC
>medium-sized|TRBJ2-2|TRBV10-3|TRBD2
CATTPGLAGGNTGELFF
TGTGCCACCACCCCGGGACTAGCGGGGGGAAACACCGGGGAGCTGTTTTTT
>many|TRBJ1-1|TRBV29-1|-
CSDFSWKEEAFF
TGCAGCGATTTCTCCTGGAAAGAGGAAGCTTTCTTT
>-|TRBJ1-2|TRBV4-1|-
CASSQVPGSYYGYTF
TGCGCCAGCAGCCAAGTACCGGGATCTTACTATGGCTACACCTTC
>many|TRBJ1-3|TRBV19|-
CASSIRSGNTIYF
TGTGCCAGTAGTATCAGGTCTGGAAACACCATATATTTT
>-|TRBJ1-5|TRBV28|-
CASSSSPENNQPQHF
TGTGCCAGCAGTTCGTCACCGGAAAACAATCAGCCCCAGCATTTT